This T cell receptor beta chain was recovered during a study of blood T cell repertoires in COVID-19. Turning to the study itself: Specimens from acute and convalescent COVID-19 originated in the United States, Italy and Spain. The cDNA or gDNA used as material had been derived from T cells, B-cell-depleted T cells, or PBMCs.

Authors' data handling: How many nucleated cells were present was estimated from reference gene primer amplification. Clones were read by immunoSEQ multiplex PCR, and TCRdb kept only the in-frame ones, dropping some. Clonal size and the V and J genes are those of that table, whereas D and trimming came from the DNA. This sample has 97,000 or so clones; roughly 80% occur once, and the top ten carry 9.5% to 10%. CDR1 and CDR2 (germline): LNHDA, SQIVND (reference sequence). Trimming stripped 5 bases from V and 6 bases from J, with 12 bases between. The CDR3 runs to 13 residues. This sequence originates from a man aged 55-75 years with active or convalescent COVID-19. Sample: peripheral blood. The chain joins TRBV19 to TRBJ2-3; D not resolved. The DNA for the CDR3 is TGTGCCAGTAGTTACTTTCCTCGGGATACGCAGTATTTT. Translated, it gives CASSYFPRDTQYF.